The entry below describes one T cell receptor (beta chain). Its antigen is as yet unknown. The data stem from a study of T cell repertoires in cytomegalovirus infection. Study as a whole: Based on public TCR beta signatures, there were indications of CMV infection and of a matching HLA type. General observations from the study: Cumulated frequencies of public TCR beta families served to identify carriers of CMV plus the relevant HLA.

Trimming pared 10 bases from V and 2 bases from J, leaving 12 bases between. Germline CDR1 reads MNHNY; CDR2 reads SVGAGI (reference sequence). This CDR3 spans 13 amino acids. TCRdb reprocessed the reads via MiXCR and lists one record per CDR3 protein. The data contain fewer than 900,000 distinct CDR3 sequences, almost 30% of them singletons. This specimen was cultured CD8+ T cells from PBMCs, taken from culture after CMV antigen stimulation. The J gene is TRBJ1-5, the V gene TRBV6-6; the D gene is possibly TRBD1 (6 bases). The receptor comes from a human donor in good health (CMV status not recorded). Some clones in this sample may be carry-over from other donors' samples. In DNA, the CDR3 is TGTGCCACCACACAGGGAGGCAATCAGCCCCAGCATTTT. This gives the protein CATTQGGNQPQHF.